This record looks at one T cell receptor (beta chain) sequence and its context. No DNA is shown, since the ends of the CDR3 on it are uncertain; the CDR3 is the one TCRdb lists. The sample is drawn from a study of CD8+CD57+ T cells in acquired aplastic anemia. Across the study: The study obtained an average of 3.2 ug of DNA from sorted CD4+ and CD8+ cells.

The study profiled TCR beta VDJ and CDR3 using genomic DNA as template. In TCRdb, the reads were re-called with MiXCR into one record per CDR3 protein. The sample records roughly 250,000 distinct CDR3 sequences, 82% being singletons. Germline CDR1 and CDR2: SGHTA and FQGNSA. The CDR3 is made up of 18 amino acids, end residues included. Patients who underwent sequencing had shown CD8+CD57+ cell expansion by flow cytometry. There were no patients without severe acquired aplastic anemia. Each patient gave a blood sample that was collected before any therapy had been received. The receptor was isolated from a human donor with aplastic anemia. The genes are TRBV7-2 and TRBJ2-7. What was sequenced was sorted CD4+, CD8+, or CD8+CD57+ T cells (not recorded which) from PBMCs. The CDR3 is CASSLEPLREQYFDEQYV.